This T cell receptor beta chain came from a study of shared clonotypes between healthy human individuals. Study details: Three plates were used per donor for CD4 naive, three for CD4 memory, two for CD8 naive and one for CD8 memory.

Sequencing was performed with immunoSEQ multiplex PCR; in TCRdb, only in-frame clones are kept and a portion is missing. The data show 2 million to 2.5 million clones, 90% to 97% seen once. From germline, CDR1 is SNHLY and CDR2 FYNNEI. There are 19 residues in the CDR3. The junction had 19 bases not matched to a gene; V was cut back by 6 bases and J by 2 bases. The rearrangement joins TRBV2 to TRBJ2-5; 9 nucleotides line up with TRBD2. The sequence was collected from a man aged 18 to 29 in good health. Sequenced sample: naive CD4+ T cells sorted from blood. Indicated subset: CD45RA+ positively selected. The CDR3 sequence is CASSQRAGGREWGQETQYF. Written as DNA, the CDR3 is TGTGCCAGCAGCCAGAGGGCTGGCGGGAGGGAGTGGGGGCAAGAGACCCAGTACTTC.